These 10 T cell receptor beta chains share one sample of origin, sequenced in a study of blood T cell repertoires in COVID-19. TCRdb keeps only in-frame clones here, not all; method: immunoSEQ multiplex PCR. The data show roughly 240,000 clones, 80% to 90% seen once. Sequences were obtained from PBMCs or T cells enriched from blood (not recorded which). The origin of the receptors is a man aged 50-60 years who had been exposed to COVID-19.

The chain combines TRBV4-1 with TRBJ2-3; 11 bases line up with TRBD2. Per germline, CDR1 MGHRA and CDR2 YSYEKL. The V and J ends lost 3 bases and 8 bases, in that order; junction bases with no gene match: 10. CDR3 length: 16 amino acids. This CDR3 is CASSHRTSGGGGTQYF. CDR3 in DNA: TGCGCCAGCAGCCATCGTACTAGCGGGGGTGGTGGTACGCAGTATTTT.

The chain couples TRBV5-6 to TRBJ2-5; perhaps TRBD1 as D (6 bases). Trimming pared 4 bases from V and 2 bases from J, leaving 12 bases between. Germline V gene data show CDR1 as SGHDT and CDR2 as YYEEEE. This CDR3 has 14 amino acids. The CDR3 nucleotides are TGTGCCAGCAGCCCAAGGGGGTCTCAAGAGACCCAGTACTTC. As protein: CASSPRGSQETQYF.

The J gene is TRBJ1-3, the V gene TRBV4-2, with 8 bases identical to TRBD1. Germline CDR1 and CDR2: LGHNA and YNFKEQ. The trim removed 1 base at V and 7 bases at J, leaving 9 bases unmatched. The CDR3 runs 16 residues. DNA for the CDR3: TGTGCCAGCAGCCAAGTCGGACAGGGCACGTTCAACACCATATATTTT. This gives the protein CASSQVGQGTFNTIYF.

V is TRBV5-1 and J is TRBJ1-1; maybe TRBD1 (5 bases). Per the germline V gene, CDR1 is SGHRS and CDR2 is YFSETQ. Between the trimmed V and J ends, which lost 0 bases and 6 bases, there was a span of 12 bases. CDR3 length: 14 amino acids. The CDR3 spells CASSLAQGNAEAFF. CDR3 coding DNA: TGCGCCAGCAGCTTGGCCCAGGGAAACGCTGAAGCTTTCTTT.

The chain is built from TRBV19 and TRBJ1-5; TRBD1 might be the D (6 bases). This CDR3 has 12 residues. The germline gives CDR1 LNHDA, CDR2 SQIVND (reference sequence). Trimming cost V 5 bases and J 6 bases, with 8 bases left between them. CDR3 bases: TGTGCCAGTAGTCACAGGGTTCAGCCCCAGCATTTT. Translated: CASSHRVQPQHF.

The genes are TRBV6-5 and TRBJ2-7; 7 nucleotides align to TRBD2. The germline V gene has CDR1 MNHEY and CDR2 SVGAGI. V shed 5 bases and J 3 bases; nucleotides not matched to a gene: 10. The CDR3 contains 15 residues. The CDR3 protein is CASSRTGTNLYEQYV. Written as DNA, the CDR3 is TGTGCCAGCAGTCGTACCGGGACTAACCTCTACGAGCAGTACGTC.

The rearrangement uses TRBV7-8 and TRBJ2-3; TRBD2 matches at 10 bases. This CDR3 has 18 amino acids. The V gene end was trimmed by 4 bases and the J gene end by 9 bases; junction bases not matched to a gene: 19. From germline, CDR1 is SGHVS and CDR2 FQNEAQ. For the CDR3, the DNA is TGTGCCAGCAGCTCCCGCCAAAAGGCTAGCGGGAGACAGATGACGCAGTATTTT. The encoded protein is CASSSRQKASGRQMTQYF.

The chain couples TRBV4-2 to TRBJ1-5; no clear D gene. Trimming cost V 0 bases and J 6 bases, with 15 bases left between them. The CDR3 is made up of 16 amino acids. In germline, CDR1 is LGHNA, CDR2 YNFKEQ. The CDR3, as DNA: TGTGCCAGCAGCCAAGAGACACTAGGATTTGGTCAGCCCCAGCATTTT. This sequence encodes CASSQETLGFGQPQHF.

The chain joins TRBV9 to TRBJ1-6, with D possibly matching TRBD1 (5 bases). The length of the CDR3 is 16 residues. CDR1 is SGDLS, CDR2 YYNGEE, per germline. The ends were cut back, 5 bases at V and 4 bases at J, with 16 bases in the middle. CDR3: CASRAGMDGYNSPLHF. CDR3 sequence (DNA): TGTGCCAGCAGGGCAGGGATGGACGGATATAATTCACCCCTCCACTTT.

The genes are TRBV5-1 and TRBJ2-1; 10 bases line up with TRBD2. Per the germline V gene, CDR1 is SGHRS and CDR2 is YFSETQ. Trimming removed 5 bases from V and 8 bases from J; junction bases left unmatched: 10. The CDR3 covers 15 residues. Written as DNA, the CDR3 is TGCGCCAGCAGTAACAGCGGGAGGGTTAGCGATGAGCAGTTCTTC. This encodes CASSNSGRVSDEQFF. The full variable domain, in which reference TRBV5-1 and TRBJ2-1 provide the parts outside the CDR3, is KAGVTQTPRYLIKTRGQQVTLSCSPISGHRSVSWYQQTPGQGLQFLFEYFSETQRNKGNFPGRFSGRQFSNSRSEMNVSTLELGDSALYLCASSNSGRVSDEQFFGPGTRLTVL.